These T cell receptor beta chains were read from a single sample in a study of cytomegalovirus exposure and HLA in healthy donors. Produced via immunoSEQ multiplex PCR; TCRdb's table is partial and in-frame only. The sample totals about 91,000 clones; its top ten clones hold under 4.5%. The material sequenced was PBMCs. The receptor source for this set is a woman aged 25 to 39 in good health and CMV-seronegative. The CDR3 runs from the conserved cysteine through the conserved F or W. The D gene is left open where the match is weak.

>TRBJ2-5|-|TRBV27
TGTGCCAGCAGTTTAGCCCCGGGGGGCAGGGAGACCCAGTACTTC
CASSLAPGGRETQYF
>TRBJ2-3|-|TRBV19
TGTGCCAGTGGGGCACAGGGCCCAGATACGCAGTATTTT
CASGAQGPDTQYF
>TRBJ2-1|TRBD2|TRBV19
TGTGCCAGTAGTAAACAAGCGGGGAAGCAGTTCTTC
CASSKQAGKQFF
>TRBJ1-2|-|TRBV9
TGTGCCAGCAGCCCCCCGAACAGGGAAGGCTACACCTTC
CASSPPNREGYTF
>TRBJ1-5|-|TRBV10-3
TGTGCCATCGGAGACAGCAATCAGCCCCAGCATTTT
CAIGDSNQPQHF
>TRBJ2-5|TRBD1|TRBV19
TGTGCCAGTAGTATAGCCTCCGGGACAGGGGGTTCAGAGACCCAGTACTTC
CASSIASGTGGSETQYF
>TRBJ2-7|TRBD2|TRBV9
TGTGCCAGCAGCGCGAGCGGGGCCTCCTACGAGCAGTACTTC
CASSASGASYEQYF
>TRBJ2-7|-|TRBV14
TGTGCCAGCAGCCAATACTACGAGCAGTACTTC
CASSQYYEQYF
>TRBJ2-7|-|TRBV18
TGTGCCAGCTCACCACAGGGGACCTACGAGCAGTACTTC
CASSPQGTYEQYF
>TRBJ1-1|TRBD1|TRBV6-1
TGTGCCAGCAGTGAAGCGCTCACAGGGGCTCGCACTGAAGCTTTCTTT
CASSEALTGARTEAFF
>TRBJ2-1|TRBD1|TRBV6-1
TGTGCCAGCAGTGAATCCCCTCCGGGACAGGGTGAGAATGAGCAGTTCTTC
CASSESPPGQGENEQFF
>TRBJ1-1|-|TRBV4-1
TGCGCCAGCAGCTCCCAGGGGTCCGTGAACACTGAAGCTTTCTTT
CASSSQGSVNTEAFF
>TRBJ2-7|-|TRBV11-2
TGTGCCAGCAGCTTAGCTGGGGCCAACTACGAGCAGTACTTC
CASSLAGANYEQYF
>TRBJ2-4|-|TRBV6-5
TGTGCCAGCAGTAAGGGGGTCCAGGAAAACATTCAGTACTTC
CASSKGVQENIQYF
>TRBJ2-1|TRBD2|TRBV7-3
TGTGCCAGCAGCTCCAGACTAGCGGGGGACCCCCGGCAGCAGTTCTTC
CASSSRLAGDPRQQFF
>TRBJ2-2|TRBD1|TRBV5-6
TGTGCCAGCAGCTTTTTAACCTCCAGGACAGGGAGGTCCGGGGAGCTGTTTTTT
CASSFLTSRTGRSGELFF
>TRBJ2-1|TRBD1|TRBV4-1
TGCGCCAGCAGCCATACAGGGGCCTACAATGAGCAGTTCTTC
CASSHTGAYNEQFF
>TRBJ2-1|-|TRBV11-2
TGTGCCAGCAGCTCTCTCAAGGACAGATTCTACAATGAGCAGTTCTTC
CASSSLKDRFYNEQFF
>TRBJ1-5|-|TRBV6-4
TGTGCCAGCAGTGACCTGACCTCGGGAAGTAGCAATCAGCCCCAGCATTTT
CASSDLTSGSSNQPQHF
>TRBJ2-5|-|TRBV6-5
TGTGCCAGCAGTTACGGGTCTGGGGCCGAGACCCAGTACTTC
CASSYGSGAETQYF
>TRBJ1-4|TRBD1|TRBV19
TGTGCCAGTAGTAGCTCCGGGACAGAGAATGAAAAACTGTTTTTT
CASSSSGTENEKLFF
>TRBJ1-5|-|TRBV28
TGTGCCAGCAGCCGACAGTGGCGTTCTCAGCCCCAGCATTTT
CASSRQWRSQPQHF
>TRBJ1-5|-|TRBV5-6
TGTGCCAGCAGCGTTTATGGGGCGGGGGGCGCGTGGCATTTT
CASSVYGAGGAWHF
>TRBJ2-5|-|TRBV28
TGTGCCAGCGGTCTAACCTTTCGGGAGACCCAGTACTTC
CASGLTFRETQYF
>TRBJ1-3|-|TRBV5-1
TGCGCCAGCAGCATCTCAGGGGTTTCGGGAAACACCATATATTTT
CASSISGVSGNTIYF
>TRBJ2-7|TRBD1|TRBV6-5
TGTGCCAGCAGTTACTCGAGGAACAGGGGACCCTACGAGCAGTACTTC
CASSYSRNRGPYEQYF
>TRBJ2-7|-|TRBV5-6
TGTGCCAGCAGCTGGGTGACAGACGAGCAGTACTTC
CASSWVTDEQYF
>TRBJ2-7|-|TRBV4-1
TGCGCCAGCAGCCTAGGGAGAACAGATACCTACGAGCAGTACTTC
CASSLGRTDTYEQYF
>TRBJ2-2|-|TRBV11-3
TGTGCCGGACAGTCGAACGCCGGGGAGCTGTTTTTT
CAGQSNAGELFF
>TRBJ1-5|-|TRBV19
TGTGCCAGTAGTCCGATAGACAGTCGGGTCCAGCCCCAGCATTTT
CASSPIDSRVQPQHF
>TRBJ2-7|TRBD2|TRBV6-4
TGTGCCAGCAGCGTACTAGCGGGAGGATTCTACGAGCAGTACTTC
CASSVLAGGFYEQYF
>TRBJ1-1|-|TRBV7-7
TGTGCTAGCAGCCCAGTCAACGAGGGCACTGAAGCTTTCTTT
CASSPVNEGTEAFF
>TRBJ2-5|-|TRBV10-3
TGTGCCATCAGTGAGGCGGGACCTCTGGAGACCCAGTACTTC
CAISEAGPLETQYF
>TRBJ1-2|TRBD1|TRBV6-5
TGTGCCAGCAGTTTACTCTCCGGGACAGGGGGCTTAGGCTACACCTTC
CASSLLSGTGGLGYTF
>TRBJ2-1|-|TRBV5-1
TGCGCCAGCAGTTTAGGCCCCAGGGTTGAGCAGTTCTTC
CASSLGPRVEQFF
>TRBJ2-6|-|TRBV5-1
TGCGCCAGCAGCTCAGTCTCTGGGGCCAACGTCCTGACTTTC
CASSSVSGANVLTF
>TRBJ2-7|-|TRBV5-8
TGTGCCAGCAGCTTGTGGCCAGTCAACGAGCAGTACTTC
CASSLWPVNEQYF
>TRBJ1-2|-|TRBV9
TGTGCCAGCAGCGTAGGGTCAGGGGCCCTCTATGGCTACACCTTC
CASSVGSGALYGYTF
>TRBJ1-2|-|TRBV20-1
TGCACCCGCGGGGGTGACTATGGCTACACCTTC
CTRGGDYGYTF
>TRBJ2-1|TRBD2|TRBV7-9
TGTGCCAGCAGCTTATGGAGCGGGGGGGCCGGCAATGAGCAGTTCTTC
CASSLWSGGAGNEQFF
>TRBJ2-7|-|TRBV28
TGTGCCAGCATCCAGTCGACAGGAGGTATTTTCGAGCAGTACTTC
CASIQSTGGIFEQYF
>TRBJ2-1|TRBD2|TRBV7-9
TGTGCCAGCAGCTTACCCCTCCTTAGCGGGAGGGCGGGAGAGCAGTTCTTC
CASSLPLLSGRAGEQFF
>TRBJ2-7|TRBD1|TRBV7-9
TGTGCCAGCAGTTTATGGGACAGGGATCACGAGCAGTACTTC
CASSLWDRDHEQYF
>TRBJ1-1|TRBD1|TRBV28
TGTGCCAGCAGTTTATGGCAGGGGGCGTTGGCGAACACTGAAGCTTTCTTT
CASSLWQGALANTEAFF
>TRBJ1-4|-|TRBV7-2
TGTGCCAGCAGCCAGGGAAGGAACGAAAAACTGTTTTTT
CASSQGRNEKLFF
>TRBJ2-1|TRBD2|TRBV5-1
TGCGCCAGCAGCTCCCCTCTCGGGGGGGCCTATGAGCAGTTCTTC
CASSSPLGGAYEQFF
>TRBJ2-3|TRBD2|TRBV28
TGTGCCAGCAGTCCGGGACTAGCGGGGTGGGGGGTGGATACGCAGTATTTT
CASSPGLAGWGVDTQYF
>TRBJ2-5|TRBD2|TRBV18
TGTGCCAGCTCACCAGGCGGGGGGGAGACCCAGTACTTC
CASSPGGGETQYF
>TRBJ2-2|TRBD1|TRBV18
TGTGCCAGCTCACTGCAGACAGGGGACACCGGGGAGCTGTTTTTT
CASSLQTGDTGELFF
>TRBJ2-1|TRBD1|TRBV5-8
TGTGCCAGCAGCCTGGGACAGGGGACCTACAATGAGCAGTTCTTC
CASSLGQGTYNEQFF
>TRBJ1-1|-|TRBV6-1
TGTGCCAGCAGCTCGGAGGCAGGGGCGGTGACTGAAGCTTTCTTT
CASSSEAGAVTEAFF
>TRBJ1-5|TRBD1|TRBV9
TGTGCCAGCAGCGCGTTGGGACAGGGTAATCAGCCCCAGCATTTT
CASSALGQGNQPQHF
>TRBJ2-1|TRBD2|TRBV11-2
TGTGCCAGCAGCTCCCCACTAGCGGGGGGGTACAATGAGCAGTTCTTC
CASSSPLAGGYNEQFF
>TRBJ2-5|-|TRBV5-4
TGTGCCAGCAGCCGTCTATACCAAGAGACCCAGTACTTC
CASSRLYQETQYF
>TRBJ2-3|-|TRBV7-3
TGTGCCAGCAGCCCCCTGAGGCGGAGGAACACAGATACGCAGTATTTT
CASSPLRRRNTDTQYF